The entry that follows covers one T cell receptor (beta chain) sequence. No antigen is known for it. Amplification used 60 Vbeta primers and 13 Jbeta primers. Generated by immunoSEQ multiplex PCR, the TCRdb table keeps only in-frame clones and is missing some. This table holds around 80,000 clones. This CDR3 comprises 14 residues. The germline V gene has CDR1 SGHAT and CDR2 FQNNGV. V was cut by 5 bases and J by 3 bases, with 14 bases left in between. The data derive from a study of cytomegalovirus exposure and HLA in healthy donors. Findings and limits, study-wide: A later analysis linked a missense DCLRE1C variant to TCR beta V- and J-gene trimming.

Sample: PBMCs. V gene TRBV11-2 combines with J gene TRBJ2-7; D is perhaps TRBD1 (6 bases). This clonotype was obtained from a man aged 40-49 years in good health and CMV-seronegative. The CDR3 coding sequence is TGTGCCAGCAGCGCCCGGGACACTCGCTACGAGCAGTACTTC. Amino acid sequence: CASSARDTRYEQYF. The entire variable domain, with the rest obtained from reference TRBV11-2 and TRBJ2-7, is as follows: EAGVAQSPRYKIIEKRQSVAFWCNPISGHATLYWYQQILGQGPKLLIQFQNNGVVDDSQLPKDRFSAERLKGVDSTLKIQPAKLEDSAVYLCASSARDTRYEQYFGPGTRLTVT.